This T cell receptor (beta chain) was sequenced during a study of cytomegalovirus exposure and HLA in healthy donors. Study results and limitations: Under in vitro conditions, three CMV-associated chains were confirmed as specific for CMV antigens. Usually a TCR sequence was rare, but some public TCRs were found in many donors.

The data were produced by immunoSEQ multiplex PCR, yet TCRdb's version contains in-frame clones alone and is incomplete. The table shows around 150,000 clones, with under 90% occurring only once. On this clone itself: Its antigen is unknown.

From the 120-subject validation cohort, which was separate from the approximately 670-subject first cohort, the donors were drawn. The source material was PBMCs. This TCR came from a woman between 18 and 29 years old in good health and CMV-seropositive.

Written as DNA, the CDR3 is TGTGCCAGCAGCTTGGGACAGACAGATACGCAGTATTTT. The encoded protein is CASSLGQTDTQYF. This rearrangement joins TRBV5-4 to TRBJ2-3; the D gene is possibly TRBD1 (5 bases). The CDR3 is 13 amino acids. The V end lost 0 bases, the J end lost 3 bases, and 5 bases lay between the germline ends. Germline V gene lookup returns CDR1 SGHNT and CDR2 YYREEE (reference sequence).